These T cell receptor beta chains were read from a single sample in a study of T-cell reconstitution after alpha-beta-depleted transplantation in children. TCRdb re-analysed the PCR reads in MiXCR, keeping a single row per CDR3 protein. This sample has over 200,000 distinct CDR3 sequences, with around 10% found just once. Sequenced material: PBMCs from the stem cell graft donor, taken from the stem cell graft. These receptors were collected from a human donor who donated a stem cell graft to a child with acute lymphoblastic leukemia. Each CDR3 is given with its conserved first and last residue.

v_call	j_call	cdr3_aa
TRBV10-3	TRBJ2-2	CAIPADRTNTGELFF
TRBV6-5	TRBJ2-7	CASWYGDEQYF
TRBV27	TRBJ1-4	CASSRWTGQRSPTNEKLFF
TRBV7-6	TRBJ1-5	CASSLDYRNSNQPQHF
TRBV11-2	TRBJ2-6	CASSLDWGSGANVLTF
TRBV5-1	TRBJ2-3	CASSLNGGGADGDTQYF
TRBV4-3	TRBJ2-2	CASSQDDREAGELFF
TRBV5-1	TRBJ2-3	CASSFDRGTDTQYF
TRBV7-7	TRBJ1-6	CASSPGGTPHNSPLHF
TRBV7-9	TRBJ2-1	CASSATANNEQFF
TRBV19	TRBJ2-1	CASSGGGVSYNEQFF
TRBV29-1	TRBJ1-2	CSVELGTAGYTF
TRBV7-9	TRBJ1-1	CASSLGAAGDTEAFF
TRBV19	TRBJ2-3	CAIKGTGETDTQYF
TRBV5-1	TRBJ2-2	CASSLGDREDTGELFF
TRBV7-2	TRBJ2-2	CASSPADDQSGELFF